This is a list of T cell receptor beta chains from one sample in a study of OX40 agonist ivuxolimab in advanced cancers. Measured with immunoSEQ multiplex PCR; TCRdb has only the in-frame clones, and not every one. In the table there are about 83,000 clones, around 84% of which are singletons. The sequenced sample was CD4+ or CD8+ T cells sorted from blood, obtained in a trial of the OX40 agonist ivuxolimab. These receptor sequences come from an adult with an advanced solid tumor such as melanoma, head and neck, liver or kidney cancer. Both conserved end residues are part of each CDR3. The order of the fields is V gene, CDR3 length, J gene, CDR3 protein.

v_gene: TRBV7-8
len: 15
j_gene: TRBJ2-3
CDR3aa: CASSFPGVNTDTQYF

v_gene: TRBV7-9
len: 14
j_gene: TRBJ1-2
CDR3aa: CASSKPGQGYGYTF

v_gene: TRBV7-3
len: 15
j_gene: TRBJ1-3
CDR3aa: CASSLGTGFGNTIYF

v_gene: TRBV11-3
len: 17
j_gene: TRBJ1-1
CDR3aa: CASSLDLGAGMNTEAFF

v_gene: TRBV19
len: 14
j_gene: TRBJ2-1
CDR3aa: CASSIPGYYNEQFF

v_gene: TRBV30
len: 11
j_gene: TRBJ1-1
CDR3aa: CAWRGHRASFF

v_gene: TRBV6-5
len: 13
j_gene: TRBJ1-1
CDR3aa: CASSLGGETEAFF

v_gene: TRBV29-1
len: 13
j_gene: TRBJ2-5
CDR3aa: CSPYRQGWETQYF

v_gene: TRBV7-2
len: 16
j_gene: TRBJ1-5
CDR3aa: CASSLLAGGFDQPQHF

v_gene: TRBV6-1
len: 13
j_gene: TRBJ1-4
CDR3aa: CASGGGINEKLFF

v_gene: TRBV30
len: 18
j_gene: .
CDR3aa: CAWRARAGVKIGSYEQYF

v_gene: TRBV6-5
len: 13
j_gene: TRBJ1-4
CDR3aa: CASSYSGDEKLFF

v_gene: TRBV13
len: 15
j_gene: TRBJ1-1
CDR3aa: CASSLYGTGSSEAFF